These 15 T cell receptor beta chains were sequenced from one sample in a study of monozygotic twins with cystic fibrosis. Profiling relied on immunoSEQ multiplex PCR, and the TCRdb table lists in-frame clones only, not all of them. The repertoire has about 22,000 clones, approximately 98% of them found once; the top ten carry about 0.16%. Sequences were obtained from blood. The source is a girl between 10 and 17 years old with cystic fibrosis.

The rearrangement links TRBV2 to TRBJ2-3; D call uncertain. The CDR3 extends over 13 amino acids. The V end lost 3 bases, the J end lost 4 bases, and 8 bases lay between the germline ends. Germline CDR1 SNHLY, CDR2 FYNNEI. DNA of the CDR3: TGTGCCAGCAGTGACCGGTCGGCAGATACGCAGTATTTT. Its translation: CASSDRSADTQYF.

This chain connects TRBV7-2 to TRBJ2-3, with 7 bases that match TRBD2. The CDR3 has 15 amino acids. V lost 4 bases, J lost 3 bases, and 7 bases stayed unmatched. The germline gives CDR1 SGHTA, CDR2 FQGNSA. The CDR3 DNA follows: TGTGCCAGCAGCTCCCGGAGGGAGGGGACAGATACGCAGTATTTT. This encodes CASSSRREGTDTQYF.

The chain carries TRBV20-1 and TRBJ1-2, with D hard to call. The V gene lost 2 bases and the J gene lost 4 bases, with 5 bases spanning the gap. Germline V gene sequence: CDR1 DFQATT, CDR2 SNEGSKA (reference sequence). CDR3 length: 11 residues. CDR3 nucleotide sequence: TGCAGTGCTAGAAATCCCTATGGCTACACCTTC. Protein: CSARNPYGYTF.

This chain joins TRBV5-1 and TRBJ1-2; D is ambiguous. The CDR3 consists of 14 residues. The germline gives CDR1 SGHRS, CDR2 YFSETQ. Trimming shortened V by 1 base and J by 4 bases, and 11 bases separated the two germline ends. CDR3 bases: TGCGCCAGCAGCTTGCTTACGGGGAGCTATGGCTACACCTTC. This translates into CASSLLTGSYGYTF. Together with reference TRBV5-1 and TRBJ1-2, the CDR3 gives the full variable domain: KAGVTQTPRYLIKTRGQQVTLSCSPISGHRSVSWYQQTPGQGLQFLFEYFSETQRNKGNFPGRFSGRQFSNSRSEMNVSTLELGDSALYLCASSLLTGSYGYTFGSGTRLTVV.

This chain uses TRBV6-6 with TRBJ2-5; D not certain. In germline, CDR1 is MNHNY, CDR2 SVGAGI (reference sequence). This CDR3 comprises 14 residues. The V end was cut by 10 bases, the J end by 0 bases, with 15 bases between. CDR3: CATRIPTHQETQYF. CDR3 sequence (DNA): TGTGCCACCAGAATACCGACCCACCAAGAGACCCAGTACTTC.

V usage is TRBV9 and J usage is TRBJ1-3; D possibly corresponds to TRBD1 (5 bases). The CDR3 runs to 16 residues. The V end was cut by 4 bases, the J end by 2 bases, with 16 bases between. Germline V gene data show CDR1 as SGDLS and CDR2 as YYNGEE. This CDR3 is CASSHPGATPGNTIYF. CDR3 DNA sequence: TGTGCCAGCAGCCACCCCGGGGCCACCCCTGGAAACACCATATATTTT.

The chain recombines TRBV28 with TRBJ2-7; D is possibly TRBD2 (5 bases). The CDR3 is 11 amino acids. CDR1 and CDR2 (germline): MDHEN, SYDVKM. V was shortened by 8 bases and J by 4 bases, with 9 bases between the two germline ends. Here the CDR3 reads CASGRGYEQYF. CDR3 bases: TGTGCCAGCGGCCGGGGTTACGAGCAGTACTTC. The whole variable domain, filled in from reference TRBV28 and TRBJ2-7, reads DVKVTQSSRYLVKRTGEKVFLECVQDMDHENMFWYRQDPGLGLRLIYFSYDVKMKEKGDIPEGYSVSREKKERFSLILESASTNQTSMYLCASGRGYEQYFGPGTRLTVT.

This chain connects TRBV4-1 to TRBJ1-2; unclear D gene. This CDR3 has 17 residues. Trimming removed 0 bases from V and 1 base from J, with 15 bases in between. CDR1 is MGHRA and CDR2 is YSYEKL in the germline V gene. The CDR3 here is CASSQDVRVRGNYGYTF. The CDR3 DNA is TGCGCCAGCAGCCAAGATGTTAGGGTTCGGGGTAACTATGGCTACACCTTC.

The chain uses TRBV7-2 and TRBJ1-5; 7 bases align to TRBD1. CDR3 length: 15 amino acids. The ends lost 5 bases at V and 2 bases at J; junction bases unmatched: 6. Germline CDR1 and CDR2: SGHTA and FQGNSA. CDR3 nucleotides: TGTGCCAGCAGCCGGGAGGGGGCTCGCAATCAGCCCCAGCATTTT. Protein sequence: CASSREGARNQPQHF.

The chain uses TRBV30 and TRBJ1-2, with 8 bases identical to TRBD1. Germline lookup yields CDR1 GTSNPN and CDR2 SVGIG (reference sequence). With V trimmed by 3 bases and J by 3 bases, 15 bases remained unmatched. The CDR3 loop spans 17 amino acids. CDR3 coding DNA: TGTGCCTGGAGGTACCCCTATAATAAGGACAGGGACTATGGCTACACCTTC. Translating gives CAWRYPYNKDRDYGYTF. Full variable domain (remainder filled in from reference TRBV30 and TRBJ1-2): SQTIHQWPATLVQPVGSPLSLECTVEGTSNPNLYWYRQAAGRGLQLLFYSVGIGQISSEVPQNLSASRPQDRQFILSSKKLLLSDSGFYLCAWRYPYNKDRDYGYTFGSGTRLTVV.

This chain links TRBV11-3 with TRBJ1-2; 8 bases match TRBD1. V was clipped by 4 bases and J by 3 bases; unmatched bases: 7. The CDR3 length is 15 residues. CDR1 and CDR2 (germline): SGHNT, YENEEA. The CDR3 nucleotides read TGTGCCAGCAGCTGGGCCGGGACAGGCGACTATGGCTACACCTTC. Protein sequence: CASSWAGTGDYGYTF.

The V and J genes are TRBV28 and TRBJ2-3; 9 bases fit TRBD2. The CDR3 spans 16 residues. The junction had 10 bases not matched to a gene; V was cut back by 5 bases and J by 4 bases. Germline CDR1 MDHEN, CDR2 SYDVKM. The CDR3 region is CASSPWGSGSADTQYF. CDR3 nucleotides: TGTGCCAGCAGTCCGTGGGGTAGCGGGAGCGCAGATACGCAGTATTTT.

V and J are TRBV5-1 and TRBJ1-1, with D possibly being TRBD1 (6 bases). The V end lost 3 bases, the J end lost 8 bases, and 8 bases lay between the germline ends. Germline V gene sequence: CDR1 SGHRS, CDR2 YFSETQ. The CDR3 is 11 amino acids. As DNA, the CDR3 is TGCGCCAGCAGCTCTGACAGGGAAGCTTTCTTT. The encoded protein is CASSSDREAFF. The entire variable domain, with the rest obtained from reference TRBV5-1 and TRBJ1-1, is as follows: KAGVTQTPRYLIKTRGQQVTLSCSPISGHRSVSWYQQTPGQGLQFLFEYFSETQRNKGNFPGRFSGRQFSNSRSEMNVSTLELGDSALYLCASSSDREAFFGQGTRLTVV.

The V call is TRBV9, the J call TRBJ1-2; D may be TRBD1 (5 bases). V was clipped by 3 bases and J by 4 bases, with 13 bases between them. Germline V gene lookup returns CDR1 SGDLS and CDR2 YYNGEE. The CDR3 loop spans 14 amino acids. The CDR3 is CASSDQGASYGYTF. The CDR3 DNA is TGTGCCAGCAGCGACCAGGGAGCATCCTATGGCTACACCTTC.

This clone was detected a few times. The DNA for the CDR3 is TGTGCCAGCAGTGAAGACGGAGGGAGTGGAAACACCATATATTTT. Its translation: CASSEDGGSGNTIYF. The chain recombines TRBV2 with TRBJ1-3; no clear D gene. CDR1 is SNHLY, CDR2 FYNNEI, per germline. The CDR3 contains 15 residues. The V gene lost 1 base and the J gene lost 3 bases, with 10 bases spanning the gap.